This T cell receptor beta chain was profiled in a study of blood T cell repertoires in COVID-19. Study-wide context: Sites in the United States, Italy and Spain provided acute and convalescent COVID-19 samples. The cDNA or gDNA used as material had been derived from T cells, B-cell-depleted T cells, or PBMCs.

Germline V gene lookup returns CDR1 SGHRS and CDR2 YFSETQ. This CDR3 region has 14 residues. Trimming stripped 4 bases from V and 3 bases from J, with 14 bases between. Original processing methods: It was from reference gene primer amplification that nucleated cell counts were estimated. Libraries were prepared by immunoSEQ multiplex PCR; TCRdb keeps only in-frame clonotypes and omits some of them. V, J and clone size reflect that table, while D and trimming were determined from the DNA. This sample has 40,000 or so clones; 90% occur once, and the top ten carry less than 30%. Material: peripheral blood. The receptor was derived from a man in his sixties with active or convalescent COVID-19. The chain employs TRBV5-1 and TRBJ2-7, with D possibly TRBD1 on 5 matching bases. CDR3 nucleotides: TGCGCCAGCAGCCCCAAGTCAGGGAACTACGAGCAGTACTTC. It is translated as CASSPKSGNYEQYF.